The rows below give T cell receptor beta chains drawn from one sample of a study of siplizumab effects on memory and regulatory T cells. Using immunoSEQ multiplex PCR, the repertoire was profiled, and TCRdb retains in-frame clones only, with some absent. Of more than 50,000 clones listed, over 90% were seen once; the top ten hold about two fifths. Source material: CD8+ T cells sorted from blood. The receptors were gathered from a human donor in good health. Each CDR3 is given with its conserved first and last residue. Each record gives: CDR3 protein, CDR3 DNA, V gene, J gene, clone size, D gene. D genes are given only for firm matches. Size is stated for part of the rows, as once, few or many counts, or as a class when the clone is expanded.

CDR3aa: CASSLEENNEQFF; CDR3nt: TGTGCCAGCAGTTTAGAGGAAAACAATGAGCAGTTCTTC; v_gene: TRBV28; j_gene: TRBJ2-1; abundance: -; d_gene: -
CDR3aa: CASSGGGSGELFF; CDR3nt: TGTGCCAGCAGCGGTGGAGGGTCCGGGGAGCTGTTTTTT; v_gene: TRBV9; j_gene: TRBJ2-2; abundance: -; d_gene: -
CDR3aa: CASSSPTSGSYEQYF; CDR3nt: TGTGCCAGCAGCTCGCCGACTAGCGGGAGCTACGAGCAGTACTTC; v_gene: TRBV5-4; j_gene: TRBJ2-7; abundance: once; d_gene: TRBD2
CDR3aa: CASSDSSAGELFF; CDR3nt: TGTGCCAGCAGCGACTCATCGGCCGGGGAGCTGTTTTTT; v_gene: TRBV6-4; j_gene: TRBJ2-2; abundance: -; d_gene: -
CDR3aa: CASSLTATYEQYF; CDR3nt: TGTGCCAGCAGCTTGACAGCAACCTACGAGCAGTACTTC; v_gene: TRBV7-2; j_gene: TRBJ2-7; abundance: -; d_gene: -
CDR3aa: CASSQLNGQLTGNTIYF; CDR3nt: TGCGCCAGCAGCCAACTTAACGGACAGCTTACTGGAAACACCATATATTTT; v_gene: TRBV4-1; j_gene: TRBJ1-3; abundance: -; d_gene: -
CDR3aa: CASSPGVGQGATEAFF; CDR3nt: TGTGCCAGCAGCCCAGGGGTGGGGCAGGGGGCCACTGAAGCTTTCTTT; v_gene: TRBV5-6; j_gene: TRBJ1-1; abundance: -; d_gene: TRBD1
CDR3aa: CAISDLLADKETQYF; CDR3nt: TGTGCCATCAGTGACTTACTAGCGGACAAAGAGACCCAGTACTTC; v_gene: TRBV10-3; j_gene: TRBJ2-5; abundance: -; d_gene: TRBD2
CDR3aa: CASSPDQISYEQYF; CDR3nt: TGTGCCAGCAGCCCGGACCAGATATCCTACGAGCAGTACTTC; v_gene: TRBV13; j_gene: TRBJ2-7; abundance: -; d_gene: -
CDR3aa: CASSNVGSSYNEQFF; CDR3nt: TGTGCCAGCAGTAATGTTGGCTCCTCCTACAATGAGCAGTTCTTC; v_gene: TRBV28; j_gene: TRBJ2-1; abundance: -; d_gene: -
CDR3aa: CASGIHTTQYF; CDR3nt: TGTGCTAGTGGAATACACACTACGCAGTATTTT; v_gene: TRBV12-5; j_gene: TRBJ2-3; abundance: -; d_gene: -
CDR3aa: CSVAWDSSYEQYF; CDR3nt: TGCAGCGTTGCCTGGGACAGCTCCTACGAGCAGTACTTC; v_gene: TRBV29-1; j_gene: TRBJ2-7; abundance: -; d_gene: TRBD1
CDR3aa: CASSQVDRDTEAFF; CDR3nt: TGTGCCAGCAGCCAAGTGGACAGGGACACTGAAGCTTTCTTT; v_gene: TRBV14; j_gene: TRBJ1-1; abundance: -; d_gene: TRBD1
CDR3aa: CASSPTAGGLVAEQFF; CDR3nt: TGTGCCAGCAGCCCCACGGCGGGAGGTTTAGTGGCTGAGCAGTTCTTC; v_gene: TRBV11-3; j_gene: TRBJ2-1; abundance: -; d_gene: TRBD2
CDR3aa: CASSGTGGTDTQYF; CDR3nt: TGTGCCAGCAGTGGGACAGGGGGCACAGATACGCAGTATTTT; v_gene: TRBV6-4; j_gene: TRBJ2-3; abundance: -; d_gene: TRBD1
CDR3aa: CASSLDYRRKNTEAFF; CDR3nt: TGTGCCAGCAGCTTAGATTATAGGCGGAAGAACACTGAAGCTTTCTTT; v_gene: TRBV7-9; j_gene: TRBJ1-1; abundance: -; d_gene: -
CDR3aa: CASSQYRADYNEQFF; CDR3nt: TGTGCCAGCAGCCAGTACAGGGCGGACTACAATGAGCAGTTCTTC; v_gene: TRBV6-5; j_gene: TRBJ2-1; abundance: -; d_gene: -
CDR3aa: CASSPRDRDGTGELFF; CDR3nt: TGTGCCAGCAGCCCCAGGGACAGGGATGGGACCGGGGAGCTGTTTTTT; v_gene: TRBV9; j_gene: TRBJ2-2; abundance: -; d_gene: TRBD1
CDR3aa: CASSPFSAGYNEQFF; CDR3nt: TGCGCCAGCAGCCCATTCTCCGCGGGCTACAATGAGCAGTTCTTC; v_gene: TRBV4-3; j_gene: TRBJ2-1; abundance: -; d_gene: -
CDR3aa: CASSLVQGAPVEQYF; CDR3nt: TGTGCCAGCAGCTTAGTACAGGGGGCCCCCGTTGAGCAGTACTTC; v_gene: TRBV7-9; j_gene: TRBJ2-7; abundance: -; d_gene: TRBD1
CDR3aa: CASSYGGNEQFF; CDR3nt: TGTGCCAGCAGCTACGGGGGGAATGAGCAGTTCTTC; v_gene: TRBV5-6; j_gene: TRBJ2-1; abundance: -; d_gene: TRBD2